These T cell receptor beta chains were read from a single sample in a study of T cell responses to AZD1222 COVID-19 vaccine. Generated by immunoSEQ multiplex PCR, the TCRdb table keeps only in-frame clones and is missing some. Among 95,000 to 150,000 clones listed, over 75% were seen once. This specimen consisted of peripheral blood, obtained on day 0 of AZD1222 vaccination. The source is an adult in good health. Both conserved end residues are part of each CDR3.

TRBJ1-2	TRBV7-9	CASSLGQGNYGYTF
TRBJ2-1	TRBV9	CASSLLEGTVIYNEQFF
TRBJ1-5	TRBV19	CASSTQGIWQPQHF
TRBJ1-2	TRBV6-2/TRBV6-3	CASSFVETGGQGGYTF
TRBJ1-5	TRBV29-1	CSVSQGANQPQHF
TRBJ1-4	TRBV24-1	CATSVVHSRTFATNEKLFF
TRBJ1-1	TRBV2	CASRVRTGGGEAFF
TRBJ1-4	TRBV19	CASRPGPEKLFF
TRBJ2-7	TRBV7-3	CASSETGQGLKQYF
TRBJ2-1	TRBV16	CASSLSGGDNEQFF
TRBJ1-4	TRBV5-6	CASSSVATNEKLFF
TRBJ1-2	TRBV27	CAIWTGRGYTF
TRBJ2-5	TRBV9	CASSGGVGGVQETQYF
TRBJ2-7	TRBV9	CASSFSKGGYEQYF
TRBJ2-2	TRBV10-3	CAISELPQGGSTGELFF
TRBJ1-3	TRBV3-1/TRBV3-2	CASRPGQSSGNTIYF
TRBJ1-1	TRBV3-1/TRBV3-2	CASSQESLRNTEAFF
TRBJ1-5	TRBV2	CASTRGSSQPQHF
TRBJ1-4	TRBV6-5	CASRLGFSNEKLFF
TRBJ1-4	TRBV5-4	CASSPGTAGDEKLFF
TRBJ2-2	TRBV5-1	CASSQDRVGTGELFF